This T cell receptor beta chain was recovered during a study of T cell responses to AZD1222 COVID-19 vaccine. Assay: immunoSEQ multiplex PCR; the TCRdb copy retains only in-frame clones and omits some. The data contain 130,000 or so clones, 85% of them singletons. The germline CDR1 and CDR2 sequences are MNHEY and SVGAGI. The CDR3 contains 14 residues. Comments on this clone: At one end, the junction sequence differs from germline, possibly due to a read error.

Specimen: peripheral blood, collected 28 days after the second dose of the MenACWY control vaccine. The clonotype was recovered from an adult who received the MenACWY meningococcal vaccine as a control. The V call is TRBV6-5, the J call TRBJ1-4, with TRBD1 identical over 7 bases. The CDR3 loop reads CASMGGGAKEKLFF. The CDR3 DNA reads TGTGCCAGCATGGGAGGGGGCGCTAAAGAAAAACTGTTTTTT.